The entry below describes one T cell receptor beta chain. The data are from a study of T cell changes during pregnancy in multiple sclerosis. Method: immunoSEQ multiplex PCR; TCRdb's copy keeps in-frame clones and lacks some. The data show about 40,000 clones, approximately 89% seen once. The CDR3 contains 18 residues. Trimming cost V 4 bases and J 1 base; bases outside gene matches: 8. Germline V CDR1 and CDR2: MNHNS, SASEGT. This clonotype was sampled from a female donor in good health, enrolled as a control in a pregnancy study. V usage is TRBV6-1 and J usage is TRBJ2-3; 13 bases fit TRBD2. The sample consisted of peripheral blood, taken in the first trimester of pregnancy. As DNA, the CDR3 is TGTGCCAGCAGTGCCCGTTCACTAGCGGGGGGGGGCACAGATACGCAGTATTTT. Translated: CASSARSLAGGGTDTQYF.